The 25 T cell receptor beta chains given below trace back to one sample, sequenced in a study of T cell responses to AZD1222 COVID-19 vaccine. Some clones are missing from TCRdb's copy, which holds only in-frame ones; the method was immunoSEQ multiplex PCR. This table holds roughly 100,000 clones, 80% to 90% found once. This material consisted of peripheral blood, taken 28 days after the second AZD1222 dose. The source is an adult who received the AZD1222 COVID-19 vaccine.

The chain carries TRBV5-5 and TRBJ2-5; D call uncertain. Deletions cut 4 bases from V and 5 bases from J, with 12 bases between. In germline, CDR1 is SGHKS, CDR2 YYEKEE (reference sequence). There are 13 residues in the CDR3. The CDR3 region is CASSRSQEETQYF. In DNA, the CDR3 is TGTGCCAGCAGCCGGTCCCAGGAGGAGACCCAGTACTTC.

The V and J genes are TRBV19 and TRBJ2-7; D is uncertain. Germline lookup yields CDR1 LNHDA and CDR2 SQIVND (reference sequence). The length of the CDR3 is 13 residues. The ends were cut back, 3 bases at V and 3 bases at J, with 9 bases in the middle. The CDR3 DNA reads TGTGCCAGTAGTATCCACTTCGTCTACGAGCAGTACTTC. Translated, it gives CASSIHFVYEQYF.

Of note for this clone: The same CDR3 also results from other DNA sequences found in this sample. The chain uses TRBV5-1 and TRBJ2-7; 12 bases line up with TRBD2. Germline loops: CDR1 SGHRS, CDR2 YFSETQ. CDR3 size: 14 residues. V was clipped by 4 bases and J by 3 bases; unmatched bases: 2. CDR3 protein: CASSLTSGSYEQYF. The DNA of the CDR3 is TGCGCCAGCAGCCTGACTAGCGGGAGCTACGAGCAGTACTTC.

The chain links TRBV6-5 to TRBJ1-4; 9 bases line up with TRBD1. There are 15 residues in the CDR3. Germline CDR1 is MNHEY and CDR2 is SVGAGI. The junction had 6 bases not matched to a gene; V was cut back by 5 bases and J by 5 bases. As DNA, the CDR3 is TGTGCCAGCAGTACCACCGGGACAGGGAATGAAAAACTGTTTTTT. It encodes CASSTTGTGNEKLFF.

The chain employs TRBV4-3 and TRBJ1-6, with D unresolved. With 1 base removed from V and 6 bases from J, the gap between germline ends came to 10 bases. The CDR3 is 15 residues long. Germline CDR1 and CDR2: LGHNA and YSLEER. CDR3 sequence reads: CASSQARGPNSPLHF. The CDR3 coding sequence is TGCGCCAGCAGCCAAGCAAGAGGTCCTAATTCACCCCTCCACTTT.

This clone showed up just a few times. The rearrangement joins TRBV19 to TRBJ2-7, with D possibly TRBD2 on 5 matching bases. This CDR3 is built from 13 residues. V was clipped by 4 bases and J by 0 bases, with 7 bases between them. Germline V CDR1 and CDR2: LNHDA, SQIVND (reference sequence). For the CDR3, the DNA is TGTGCCAGTAGTAGGGGAGACTCCTACGAGCAGTACTTC. The encoded protein is CASSRGDSYEQYF. The whole variable domain, remainder taken from reference TRBV19 and TRBJ2-7, is DGGITQSPKYLFRKEGQNVTLSCEQNLNHDAMYWYRQDPGQGLRLIYYSQIVNDFQKGDIAEGYSVSREKKESFPLTVTSAQKNPTAFYLCASSRGDSYEQYFGPGTRLTVT.

The chain links TRBV24-1 to TRBJ2-2; the D is unclear. The CDR3 extends over 14 amino acids. The germline V and J ends were trimmed by 1 base and 4 bases, with 6 bases remaining between them. Germline lookup yields CDR1 KGHDR and CDR2 SFDVKD. The CDR3 sequence: CATSDFKSTGELFF. The CDR3, as DNA: TGTGCCACCAGTGATTTTAAGAGCACCGGGGAGCTGTTTTTT.

The rearrangement joins TRBV28 to TRBJ1-2; D is unresolved. The CDR3 length is 12 residues. Trimming left V 11 bases short and J 8 bases short, with 18 bases between. Germline V CDR1 and CDR2: MDHEN, SYDVKM. CDR3 DNA sequence: TGTGCCGGACTCGGGAACTTTGGAGGCTACACCTTC. It codes for CAGLGNFGGYTF.

The gene calls are TRBV6-2 or TRBV6-3 and TRBJ2-7; TRBD1 matches at 8 bases. The CDR3 covers 14 residues. Germline V gene data show CDR1 as MNHEY and CDR2 as SVGEGT. V gave up 5 bases and J gave up 5 bases; unmatched junction bases: 8. In DNA form, the CDR3 reads TGTGCCAGCAGTGTGGACAGGGCCTTGGACGAGCAGTACTTC. Protein: CASSVDRALDEQYF.

The V call is TRBV7-2, the J call TRBJ2-1; 10 bases fit TRBD1. The CDR3 has 17 amino acids. Trimming at V came to 4 bases and at J to 6 bases, leaving 12 bases not matched to a gene. Germline V CDR1 and CDR2: SGHTA, FQGNSA. CDR3 in DNA: TGTGCCAGCAGCTCCAGAAGACCGGGACAGGGGTCCAATGAGCAGTTCTTC. It codes for CASSSRRPGQGSNEQFF.

The chain uses TRBV2 and TRBJ1-2; TRBD1 matches 8 bases. The V gene's germline CDR1 is SNHLY and CDR2 FYNNEI. V shed 7 bases and J 1 base; nucleotides not matched to a gene: 8. The CDR3 runs to 15 residues. The CDR3 nucleotides are TGTGCCAGCACCGGACAGGGTTTGGGTAACTATGGCTACACCTTC. Translating it yields CASTGQGLGNYGYTF. Variable domain in full (rest from reference TRBV2 and TRBJ1-2): EPEVTQTPSHQVTQMGQEVILRCVPISNHLYFYWYRQILGQKVEFLVSFYNNEISEKSEIFDDQFSVERPDGSNFTLKIRSTKLEDSAMYFCASTGQGLGNYGYTFGSGTRLTVV.

This chain connects TRBV12-3 or TRBV12-4 to TRBJ2-1, with D possibly being TRBD2 (6 bases). Trimming shortened V by 5 bases and J by 8 bases, and 10 bases separated the two germline ends. The CDR3 has 12 amino acids. The CDR3 protein is CASSQTRYEQFF. The CDR3 DNA is TGTGCCAGCAGTCAGACTAGATATGAGCAGTTCTTC.

V is TRBV30 and J is TRBJ1-4; 7 bases map to TRBD1. Trimming at V came to 5 bases and at J to 2 bases, leaving 2 bases not matched to a gene. The length of the CDR3 is 13 residues. Germline V lookup: CDR1 GTSNPN, CDR2 SVGIG (reference sequence). As DNA, the CDR3 is TGTGCCTGGGGGACAGTGACTAATGAAAAACTGTTTTTT. Its protein is CAWGTVTNEKLFF.

In its sample, this clone was seen once. This chain uses TRBV10-3 with TRBJ1-2; 7 bases agree with TRBD1. V shed 8 bases, J shed 3 bases, and the junction held 9 bases outside the gene matches. Germline V gene lookup returns CDR1 ENHRY and CDR2 SYGVKD. The CDR3 spans 14 residues. This CDR3 reads CAIAWTGLDYGYTF. The CDR3 DNA sequence: TGTGCCATCGCCTGGACAGGTTTGGACTATGGCTACACCTTC.

In nucleotides, the CDR3 is TGTGCCTCTGCCGGGACTAGCGGGGAGGATACGCAGTATTTT. It is translated as CASAGTSGEDTQYF. V gene TRBV24-1 combines with J gene TRBJ2-3; 13 bases are a match to TRBD2. The CDR3 covers 14 residues. Germline CDR1 KGHDR, CDR2 SFDVKD. J lost 6 bases, V lost 12 bases, and 8 bases had no gene match.

This chain uses TRBV4-3 with TRBJ1-2; 9 nucleotides line up with TRBD1. This CDR3 region has 16 residues. Germline V gene sequence: CDR1 LGHNA, CDR2 YSLEER. The junction had 11 bases not matched to a gene; V was cut back by 1 base and J by 8 bases. The CDR3 here is CASSQASGTGTSGYTF. The CDR3 DNA is TGCGCCAGCAGCCAAGCCTCCGGGACAGGGACTAGCGGCTACACCTTC.

V gene TRBV28 combines with J gene TRBJ1-1; D is uncertain. The germline CDR1 and CDR2 sequences are MDHEN and SYDVKM. Deletions cut 8 bases from V and 5 bases from J, with 15 bases between. There are 13 residues in the CDR3. The chain's CDR3 is CASRLGSRTEAFF. The DNA of the CDR3 is TGTGCCAGCCGCCTTGGCTCGAGGACTGAAGCTTTCTTT.

The J gene is TRBJ2-1, the V gene TRBV3-1 (or the pseudogene TRBV3-2); D gene unclear. The V gene lost 1 base and the J gene lost 8 bases, with 6 bases spanning the gap. The CDR3 covers 12 residues. The V gene's germline CDR1 is LGHDT and CDR2 YNNKEL (reference sequence). The CDR3 protein is CASSQGYHEQFF. The CDR3 nucleotides read TGTGCCAGCAGCCAAGGATACCATGAGCAGTTCTTC.

The CDR3 spells CASSRNRENTEAFF. Here the CDR3 DNA reads TGTGCCAGCTCACGTAACAGGGAGAACACTGAAGCTTTCTTT. V usage is TRBV18 and J usage is TRBJ1-1; possibly TRBD1 for D (6 bases). The CDR3 runs 14 residues. With 4 bases removed from V and 1 base from J, the gap between germline ends came to 10 bases. CDR1 is KGHSH and CDR2 is LQKENI in the germline V gene.

The chain uses TRBV6-2 or TRBV6-3 and TRBJ2-1; no reliable D call. V was clipped by 2 bases and J by 1 base, with 6 bases between them. Germline CDR1 and CDR2: MNHEY and SVGEGT. The CDR3 covers 14 residues. DNA of the CDR3: TGTGCCAGCAGTTACGAGTTGTCCTACAATGAGCAGTTCTTC. Residues: CASSYELSYNEQFF.

This chain links TRBV7-2 with TRBJ2-1; D not resolved. The germline gives CDR1 SGHTA, CDR2 FQGNSA. This CDR3 is 15 amino acids long. V gave up 5 bases and J gave up 4 bases, with 15 bases separating them. CDR3 DNA: TGTGCCAGCAGCAAAACACGAGCTCTTTACAATGAGCAGTTCTTC. Translated, it gives CASSKTRALYNEQFF.

The chain combines TRBV29-1 with TRBJ2-1; 13 bases are a match to TRBD2. From germline, CDR1 is SQVTM and CDR2 ANQGSEA. The ends lost 4 bases at V and 9 bases at J; junction bases unmatched: 12. The CDR3 is made up of 16 amino acids. CDR3 sequence reads: CSVVNPGLAGLLEQFF. CDR3 nucleotide sequence: TGCAGCGTTGTTAATCCGGGACTAGCGGGACTACTTGAGCAGTTCTTC.

The gene calls are TRBV11-2 and TRBJ2-5; no reliable D call. Trimming shortened V by 8 bases and J by 2 bases, and 6 bases separated the two germline ends. The CDR3 covers 11 residues. Germline assignment: CDR1 SGHAT and CDR2 FQNNGV. CDR3 loop: CASGPQETQYF. In DNA form, the CDR3 reads TGTGCCAGCGGACCACAAGAGACCCAGTACTTC.

V usage is TRBV6-5 and J usage is TRBJ2-7; 7 nucleotides line up with TRBD2. The CDR3 length is 15 residues. Looked up from germline, CDR1 is MNHEY and CDR2 is SVGAGI. V gave up 6 bases and J gave up 4 bases; unmatched junction bases: 12. CDR3 sequence reads: CASRPRVWTRYEQYF. CDR3 DNA sequence: TGTGCCAGCAGACCCAGGGTTTGGACTAGGTACGAGCAGTACTTC.

The genes are TRBV11-3 and TRBJ1-1, with D uncertain. V was shortened by 1 base and J by 4 bases, with 4 bases between the two germline ends. This CDR3 region has 12 residues. CDR1 SGHNT and CDR2 YENEEA come from the germline V gene. CDR3 in DNA: TGTGCCAGCAGCTTAGGGGCCACTGAAGCTTTCTTT. This sequence encodes CASSLGATEAFF.